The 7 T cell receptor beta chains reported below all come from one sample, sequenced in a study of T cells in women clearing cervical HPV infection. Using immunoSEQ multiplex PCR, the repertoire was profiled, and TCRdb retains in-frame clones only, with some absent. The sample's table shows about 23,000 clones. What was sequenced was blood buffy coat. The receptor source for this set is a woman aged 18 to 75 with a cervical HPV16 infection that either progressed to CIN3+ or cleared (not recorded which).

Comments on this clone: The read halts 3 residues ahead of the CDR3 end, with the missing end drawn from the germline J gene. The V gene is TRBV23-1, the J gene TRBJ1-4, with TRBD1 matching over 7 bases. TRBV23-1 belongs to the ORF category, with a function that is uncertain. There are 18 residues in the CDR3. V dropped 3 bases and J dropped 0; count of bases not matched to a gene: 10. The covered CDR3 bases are TGCGCCAGCAGTCAGAAGGACAGGAGACCCACAACTAATGAAAAA. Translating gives CASSQKDRRPTTNEK. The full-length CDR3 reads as CASSQKDRRPTTNEKLFF.

This CDR3 is CASSEAALTGGYTF. CDR3 DNA (partial): TGCGCCAGCAGTGAGGCCGCCCTCACTGGTGGC. The V and J genes are TRBV10-2 and TRBJ1-2, with no clear D. The CDR3 extends 3 residues past the end of the read, so its final part is completed from the germline J gene. Germline V CDR1 and CDR2: WSHSY, SAAADI. V was pared by 2 bases and J by 7 bases, with 14 bases between. The CDR3 covers 14 residues.

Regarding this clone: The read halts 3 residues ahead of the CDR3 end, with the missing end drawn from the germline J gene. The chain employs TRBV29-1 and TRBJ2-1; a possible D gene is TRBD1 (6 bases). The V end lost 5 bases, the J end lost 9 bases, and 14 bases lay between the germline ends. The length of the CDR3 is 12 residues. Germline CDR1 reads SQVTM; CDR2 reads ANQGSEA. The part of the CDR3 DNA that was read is TGCAGCGTTCGCCCTACAGGGCCTGAG. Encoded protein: CSVRPTGPE. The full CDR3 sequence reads CSVRPTGPEQFF.

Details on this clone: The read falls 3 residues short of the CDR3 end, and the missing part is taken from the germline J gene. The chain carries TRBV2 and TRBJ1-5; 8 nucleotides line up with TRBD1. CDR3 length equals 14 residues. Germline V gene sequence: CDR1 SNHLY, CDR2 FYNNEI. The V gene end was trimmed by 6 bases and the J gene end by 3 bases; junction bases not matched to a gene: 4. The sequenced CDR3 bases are TGTGCCAGCAGGGAGACAGGGGTCAATCAGCCC. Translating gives CASRETGVNQP. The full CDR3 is CASRETGVNQPQHF.

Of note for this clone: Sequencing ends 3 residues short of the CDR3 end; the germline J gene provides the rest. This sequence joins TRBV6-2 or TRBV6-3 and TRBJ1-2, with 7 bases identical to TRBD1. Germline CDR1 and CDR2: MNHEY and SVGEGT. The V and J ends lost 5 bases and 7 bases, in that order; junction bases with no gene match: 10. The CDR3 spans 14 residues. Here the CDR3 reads CASSREGAYPGYTF. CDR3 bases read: TGTGCCAGCAGTCGGGAGGGGGCGTACCCTGGC.

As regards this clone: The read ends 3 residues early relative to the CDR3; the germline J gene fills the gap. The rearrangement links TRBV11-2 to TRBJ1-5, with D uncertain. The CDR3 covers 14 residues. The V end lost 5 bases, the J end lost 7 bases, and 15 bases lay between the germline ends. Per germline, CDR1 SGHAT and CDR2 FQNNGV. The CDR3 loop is CASSTVRGNQPQHF. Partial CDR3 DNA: TGTGCCAGCAGCACGGTGCGGGGTAACCAGCCC.

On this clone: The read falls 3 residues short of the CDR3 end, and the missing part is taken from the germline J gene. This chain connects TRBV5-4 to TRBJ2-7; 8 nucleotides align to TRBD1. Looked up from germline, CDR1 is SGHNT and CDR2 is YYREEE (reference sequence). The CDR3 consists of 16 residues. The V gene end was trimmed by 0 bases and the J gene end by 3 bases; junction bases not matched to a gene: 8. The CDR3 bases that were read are TGTGCCAGCAGCTTGGTTCAGGGGGCCAGGCTCTACGAG. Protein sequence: CASSLVQGARLYE. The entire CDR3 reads CASSLVQGARLYEQYF.